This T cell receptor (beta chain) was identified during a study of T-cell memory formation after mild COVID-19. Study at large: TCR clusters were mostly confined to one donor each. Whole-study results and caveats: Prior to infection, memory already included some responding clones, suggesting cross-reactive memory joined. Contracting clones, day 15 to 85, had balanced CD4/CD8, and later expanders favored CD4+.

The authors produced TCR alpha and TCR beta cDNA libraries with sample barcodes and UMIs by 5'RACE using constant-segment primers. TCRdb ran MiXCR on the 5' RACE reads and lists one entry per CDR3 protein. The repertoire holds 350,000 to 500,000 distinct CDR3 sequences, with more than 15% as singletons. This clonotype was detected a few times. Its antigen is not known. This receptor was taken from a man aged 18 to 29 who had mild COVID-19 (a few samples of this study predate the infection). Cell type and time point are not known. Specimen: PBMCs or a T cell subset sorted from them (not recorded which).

This CDR3 reads CASSLGRDEDTQYF. DNA for the CDR3: TGTGCCAGCAGCTTAGGCAGGGATGAGGATACGCAGTATTTT. This chain connects TRBV7-8 to TRBJ2-3; possibly TRBD1 for D (5 bases). V lost 1 base and J 6 bases, leaving 11 bases between the germline ends. Germline lookup yields CDR1 SGHVS and CDR2 FQNEAQ. The CDR3 is 14 amino acids.